These T cell receptor beta chains were read from a single sample in a study of monozygotic twins with inflammatory bowel disease. For each CDR3 protein, TCRdb gives one entry from its re-call of the 5' RACE reads, without DNA. There are approximately 330,000 distinct CDR3 sequences in the sample, with 2% to 2.5% held by the top ten. Sequencing used blood. The receptors shown here come from a human donor with ulcerative colitis or Crohn's disease, or a healthy co-twin of an affected twin (not recorded which). Each CDR3 is given with its conserved first and last residue.

>TRBV5-1|TRBJ2-7
CASSQGQAVSLHF
>TRBV19|TRBJ2-7
CASSLKDSYEQYF
>TRBV12-3/TRBV12-4|TRBJ1-2
CASRAVSTNYGYTF
>TRBV28|TRBJ2-2
CASGRGGDTGELFF
>TRBV9|TRBJ2-7
CASSVEGRGDEQYF
>TRBV12-3/TRBV12-4|TRBJ1-6
CASSISANSPLHF
>TRBV29-1|TRBJ1-4
CSVLHATNEKLFF
>TRBV20-1|TRBJ2-3
CSATLRVAGAGDTQYF
>TRBV30|TRBJ2-2
CALSPGFGGLAGTGELFF
>TRBV5-1|TRBJ2-4
CASSLGSREDIQYF
>TRBV5-1|TRBJ1-1
CASSYRTGGGTEAFF
>TRBV6-1|TRBJ1-6
CASRSAGTGASSPLHF
>TRBV28|TRBJ2-6
CASSLSLLSGANVLTF
>TRBV7-3|TRBJ2-3
CASSYNYVGLSPTDTQYF
>TRBV15|TRBJ1-4
CATSRQPLQDTNEKLFF
>TRBV6-1|TRBJ1-4
CASRSGTYDEKLFF
>TRBV3-1|TRBJ2-7
CASSRGYSGRGHEQYF
>TRBV10-3|TRBJ2-7
CAISGSAQLYEQYF
>TRBV12-3/TRBV12-4|TRBJ1-5
CASSLDQPQHF
>TRBV3-1|TRBJ2-3
CASSQGGPSTTYF
>TRBV19|TRBJ2-7
CASSTPGLAYEQYF
>TRBV19|TRBJ1-6
CASSVSAYNSPLHF
>TRBV7-9|TRBJ1-4
CASSRGRINEKLFF
>TRBV28|TRBJ2-5
CASIGQPQETQYF
>TRBV7-2|TRBJ1-5
CASSLLGQGNQPQHF
>TRBV5-1|TRBJ2-1
CASSLFGTRGNEQFF
>TRBV13|TRBJ1-2
CASSLGLSGSRGYTF
>TRBV6-6|TRBJ1-6
CASSYVQGGSPLHF
>TRBV4-1|TRBJ2-7
CASSLLAGGRYEQYF
>TRBV2|TRBJ1-2
CASSEGWTGEDYGYTF
>TRBV6-2/TRBV6-3|TRBJ2-7
CASSYRSYEQYF
>TRBV18|TRBJ1-5
CASSPGVEARQPQHF
>TRBV6-5|TRBJ1-1
CASSQNAEAFF
>TRBV21-1|TRBJ2-3
CASSKDSAGKLTDTQYF
>TRBV28|TRBJ2-1
CASLKPSGGADEQFF
>TRBV11-2|TRBJ2-7
CASSWVHFEQYF
>TRBV5-1|TRBJ1-1
CASSHPRGREMNTEAFF
>TRBV5-1|TRBJ1-1
CASRTRVGGTEAFF
>TRBV6-5|TRBJ1-4
CASSYSEKATNEKLFF